Listed below are T cell receptor beta chains from one sample, sequenced in a study of blood T cell repertoires in COVID-19. Only in-frame clones appear in the TCRdb table, and some are missing; sequencing was by immunoSEQ multiplex PCR. The sample lists around 98,000 clones; approximately 84% were seen once. The source material was peripheral blood. These receptors originate from a woman aged 60-75 years with acute or convalescent COVID-19. Each CDR3 is given with its conserved first and last residue. The D gene is left open where the match is weak. Where a row states a size, it is once, few, many or the class of an expanded clone; other rows omit it.

clone_size: few; d_call: NA; j_call: TRBJ2-7; v_call: TRBV18; cdr3_aa: CASSPTVYEQYF; cdr3_nt: TGTGCCAGCTCACCAACGGTCTACGAGCAGTACTTC
clone_size: NA; d_call: NA; j_call: TRBJ1-1; v_call: TRBV2; cdr3_aa: CASSEAGMNTEAFF; cdr3_nt: TGTGCCAGCAGTGAGGCGGGTATGAACACTGAAGCTTTCTTT
clone_size: NA; d_call: NA; j_call: TRBJ1-4; v_call: TRBV6-6; cdr3_aa: CASSYSGRDEKLFF; cdr3_nt: TGTGCCAGCAGTTACAGCGGGAGGGATGAAAAACTGTTTTTT
clone_size: NA; d_call: NA; j_call: TRBJ1-6; v_call: TRBV7-9; cdr3_aa: CASSFAIGEGSPLHF; cdr3_nt: TGTGCCAGCAGCTTTGCCATAGGGGAGGGTTCACCCCTCCACTTT
clone_size: NA; d_call: TRBD2; j_call: TRBJ2-3; v_call: TRBV28; cdr3_aa: CASSGLAGDTQYF; cdr3_nt: TGTGCCAGCAGCGGACTAGCCGGGGATACGCAGTATTTT
clone_size: NA; d_call: NA; j_call: TRBJ2-7; v_call: TRBV30; cdr3_aa: CAWSGGRGEQYF; cdr3_nt: TGTGCCTGGAGTGGTGGGCGGGGAGAGCAGTACTTC
clone_size: NA; d_call: NA; j_call: TRBJ1-5; v_call: TRBV19; cdr3_aa: CASTFRSNQPQHF; cdr3_nt: TGTGCCAGTACCTTCAGGAGCAATCAGCCCCAGCATTTT
clone_size: NA; d_call: NA; j_call: TRBJ2-7; v_call: TRBV11-3; cdr3_aa: CASSGVPYEQYF; cdr3_nt: TGTGCCAGCTCCGGGGTTCCCTACGAGCAGTACTTC
clone_size: NA; d_call: NA; j_call: TRBJ1-2; v_call: TRBV7-9; cdr3_aa: CASSVQDYGYTF; cdr3_nt: TGTGCCAGCAGTGTCCAGGATTATGGCTACACCTTC
clone_size: NA; d_call: NA; j_call: TRBJ1-5; v_call: TRBV19; cdr3_aa: CASRVMLGQPQHF; cdr3_nt: TGTGCCAGCCGGGTCATGTTGGGTCAGCCCCAGCATTTT
clone_size: NA; d_call: TRBD1; j_call: TRBJ1-4; v_call: TRBV19; cdr3_aa: CASTLIPGQGGEKLFF; cdr3_nt: TGTGCCAGTACTCTCATACCGGGACAGGGCGGTGAAAAACTGTTTTTT
clone_size: NA; d_call: NA; j_call: TRBJ2-7; v_call: TRBV7-3; cdr3_aa: CASSLIGGGPYEQYF; cdr3_nt: TGTGCCAGCAGCTTAATTGGGGGCGGCCCCTACGAGCAGTACTTC
clone_size: NA; d_call: NA; j_call: TRBJ1-2; v_call: TRBV18; cdr3_aa: CASSNVGQNYGYTF; cdr3_nt: TGTGCCAGCTCCAACGTCGGACAGAACTATGGCTACACCTTC
clone_size: NA; d_call: TRBD1; j_call: TRBJ1-6; v_call: TRBV28; cdr3_aa: CASSSGQGNNSPLHF; cdr3_nt: TGTGCCAGCAGTTCCGGACAGGGGAATAATTCACCCCTCCACTTT
clone_size: NA; d_call: TRBD2; j_call: TRBJ2-1; v_call: TRBV2; cdr3_aa: CASSMSGGEPSEQFF; cdr3_nt: TGTGCCAGCAGTATGAGCGGGGGCGAACCTAGTGAGCAGTTCTTC
clone_size: NA; d_call: NA; j_call: TRBJ2-7; v_call: TRBV11-2; cdr3_aa: CASSFSDGGEQYF; cdr3_nt: TGTGCCAGCAGCTTCTCGGACGGGGGCGAGCAGTACTTC
clone_size: once; d_call: NA; j_call: TRBJ2-7; v_call: TRBV19; cdr3_aa: CASSPRTALVYEQYF; cdr3_nt: TGTGCCAGTAGTCCCAGGACAGCCCTGGTGTACGAGCAGTACTTC
clone_size: NA; d_call: NA; j_call: TRBJ2-7; v_call: TRBV9; cdr3_aa: CASSAGTGVHEQYF; cdr3_nt: TGTGCCAGCAGTGCCGGGACTGGGGTCCACGAGCAGTACTTC
clone_size: NA; d_call: NA; j_call: TRBJ2-3; v_call: TRBV3-1/TRBV3-2; cdr3_aa: CASSQDRGFSRTSTDTQYF; cdr3_nt: TGTGCCAGCAGCCAAGACAGGGGATTCTCCCGTACTAGCACAGATACGCAGTATTTT
clone_size: NA; d_call: NA; j_call: TRBJ1-4; v_call: TRBV30; cdr3_aa: CAWSASTNEKLFF; cdr3_nt: TGTGCCTGGAGTGCAAGCACTAATGAAAAACTGTTTTTT
clone_size: NA; d_call: NA; j_call: TRBJ2-1; v_call: TRBV7-2; cdr3_aa: CASSLEAASYNEQFF; cdr3_nt: TGTGCCAGCAGCCTGGAAGCGGCGTCCTACAATGAGCAGTTCTTC
clone_size: NA; d_call: NA; j_call: TRBJ2-7; v_call: TRBV19; cdr3_aa: CASSRTVSYEQYF; cdr3_nt: TGTGCCAGTAGCCGGACAGTTTCCTACGAGCAGTACTTC
clone_size: NA; d_call: TRBD1; j_call: TRBJ1-6; v_call: TRBV18; cdr3_aa: CASSLTGDSSYNSPLHF; cdr3_nt: TGTGCCAGCTCACTAACAGGGGATTCCTCCTATAATTCACCCCTCCACTTT
clone_size: NA; d_call: NA; j_call: TRBJ2-5; v_call: TRBV11-3; cdr3_aa: CASSYQETQYF; cdr3_nt: TGTGCCAGCAGTTATCAAGAGACCCAGTACTTC
clone_size: NA; d_call: NA; j_call: TRBJ1-5; v_call: TRBV2; cdr3_aa: CASRGGGRESKNSNQPQHF; cdr3_nt: TGTGCCAGCAGGGGAGGAGGACGGGAATCAAAGAATAGCAATCAGCCCCAGCATTTT
clone_size: NA; d_call: NA; j_call: TRBJ1-2; v_call: TRBV15; cdr3_aa: CATSRAQDGGYTF; cdr3_nt: TGTGCCACCAGCAGAGCTCAAGACGGGGGCTACACCTTC
clone_size: NA; d_call: NA; j_call: TRBJ1-1; v_call: TRBV21-1; cdr3_aa: CASSKALMGGNTEAFF; cdr3_nt: TGTGCCAGCAGCAAAGCGCTGATGGGGGGGAACACTGAAGCTTTCTTT
clone_size: NA; d_call: NA; j_call: TRBJ2-1; v_call: TRBV5-8; cdr3_aa: CASSGGRTSSSYNEQFF; cdr3_nt: TGTGCCAGCAGCGGAGGACGGACCTCAAGCTCCTACAATGAGCAGTTCTTC
clone_size: once; d_call: TRBD1; j_call: TRBJ1-6; v_call: TRBV3-1/TRBV3-2; cdr3_aa: CASSLGQGNSPLHF; cdr3_nt: TGTGCCAGCAGTCTGGGACAGGGTAATTCACCCCTCCACTTT
clone_size: few; d_call: TRBD1; j_call: TRBJ2-3; v_call: TRBV19; cdr3_aa: CASSPPRTGAKGTDTQYF; cdr3_nt: TGTGCCAGTAGTCCGCCCAGGACAGGAGCTAAGGGGACAGATACGCAGTATTTT
clone_size: NA; d_call: NA; j_call: TRBJ1-6; v_call: TRBV5-5; cdr3_aa: CASSGERTANSPLHF; cdr3_nt: TGTGCCAGCAGCGGCGAGAGGACAGCGAATTCACCCCTCCACTTT
clone_size: NA; d_call: TRBD1; j_call: TRBJ1-2; v_call: TRBV3-1/TRBV3-2; cdr3_aa: CASSPSGQGYGYTF; cdr3_nt: TGTGCCAGCAGCCCGTCTGGACAGGGCTATGGCTACACCTTC
clone_size: NA; d_call: NA; j_call: TRBJ1-1; v_call: TRBV2; cdr3_aa: CASSDGRSYTEAFF; cdr3_nt: TGTGCCAGCAGTGATGGGAGAAGTTACACTGAAGCTTTCTTT
clone_size: NA; d_call: NA; j_call: TRBJ1-3; v_call: TRBV2; cdr3_aa: CASSELRQVSGNTIYF; cdr3_nt: TGTGCCAGCAGTGAACTCAGACAGGTCTCTGGAAACACCATATATTTT
clone_size: NA; d_call: TRBD1; j_call: TRBJ1-2; v_call: TRBV7-2; cdr3_aa: CASSLARDRGLGYTF; cdr3_nt: TGTGCCAGCAGCTTGGCAAGGGACAGGGGCCTTGGCTACACCTTC
clone_size: NA; d_call: TRBD1; j_call: TRBJ1-1; v_call: TRBV30; cdr3_aa: CAWKKRRQGNAFF; cdr3_nt: TGTGCCTGGAAAAAAAGGCGACAGGGGAATGCTTTCTTT
clone_size: NA; d_call: TRBD1; j_call: TRBJ1-4; v_call: TRBV28; cdr3_aa: CASQIQGAREKLFF; cdr3_nt: TGTGCCAGCCAGATTCAGGGGGCCAGAGAAAAACTGTTTTTT
clone_size: NA; d_call: NA; j_call: TRBJ2-5; v_call: TRBV5-1; cdr3_aa: CASSLGTLQETQYF; cdr3_nt: TGCGCCAGCAGCTTGGGGACTCTACAAGAGACCCAGTACTTC
clone_size: NA; d_call: TRBD1; j_call: TRBJ1-4; v_call: TRBV19; cdr3_aa: CASSKRQGAANEKLFF; cdr3_nt: TGTGCCAGTAGTAAAAGACAGGGGGCGGCTAATGAAAAACTGTTTTTT
clone_size: few; d_call: NA; j_call: TRBJ2-5; v_call: TRBV19; cdr3_aa: CASADSQETQYF; cdr3_nt: TGTGCCAGCGCGGACAGTCAAGAGACCCAGTACTTC
clone_size: NA; d_call: NA; j_call: TRBJ2-2; v_call: TRBV2; cdr3_aa: CASSNRVTGELFF; cdr3_nt: TGTGCCAGCAGTAACAGGGTCACCGGGGAGCTGTTTTTT
clone_size: NA; d_call: NA; j_call: TRBJ1-5; v_call: TRBV27; cdr3_aa: CASSLKRVPGNQPQHF; cdr3_nt: TGTGCCAGCAGTTTAAAGCGGGTTCCGGGCAATCAGCCCCAGCATTTT
clone_size: once; d_call: TRBD1; j_call: TRBJ2-7; v_call: TRBV7-3; cdr3_aa: CASSVTGTGGYEQYF; cdr3_nt: TGTGCCAGCAGCGTAACCGGGACAGGGGGCTACGAGCAGTACTTC
clone_size: NA; d_call: TRBD2; j_call: TRBJ2-1; v_call: TRBV7-3; cdr3_aa: CASSLLLAGGYNEQFF; cdr3_nt: TGTGCCAGCAGCTTACTGCTAGCGGGGGGGTACAATGAGCAGTTCTTC
clone_size: few; d_call: NA; j_call: TRBJ1-1; v_call: TRBV2; cdr3_aa: CASTGQSEAFF; cdr3_nt: TGTGCCAGCACCGGACAGTCCGAAGCTTTCTTT
clone_size: NA; d_call: TRBD2; j_call: TRBJ2-1; v_call: TRBV11-1; cdr3_aa: CASSSPSGGARNEQFF; cdr3_nt: TGTGCCAGCAGCTCGCCTAGCGGGGGGGCTCGGAATGAGCAGTTCTTC
clone_size: NA; d_call: TRBD1; j_call: TRBJ1-3; v_call: TRBV10-3; cdr3_aa: CAISSYGQASGNTIYF; cdr3_nt: TGTGCCATCAGTAGCTATGGACAGGCCTCTGGAAACACCATATATTTT
clone_size: NA; d_call: NA; j_call: TRBJ1-4; v_call: TRBV15; cdr3_aa: CATSRDQGTNEKLFF; cdr3_nt: TGTGCCACCAGCAGAGATCAGGGGACTAATGAAAAACTGTTTTTT
clone_size: NA; d_call: NA; j_call: TRBJ1-5; v_call: TRBV3-1/TRBV3-2; cdr3_aa: CASSQEIVNQPQHF; cdr3_nt: TGTGCCAGCAGCCAAGAAATAGTAAATCAGCCCCAGCATTTT